This T cell receptor (beta chain) appears in the sequencing data of a study of blood T cell repertoires in COVID-19. Study-wide background: The cDNA or gDNA used as material had been derived from T cells, B-cell-depleted T cells, or PBMCs.

V shed 3 bases and J shed 7 bases, with 16 bases lying between them. Germline CDR1 reads MNHEY; CDR2 reads SMNVEV (reference sequence). This CDR3 has 14 residues. The assay was immunoSEQ multiplex PCR, and TCRdb's table has in-frame clones only and misses some. This table holds around 200,000 clones, under 90% found once. This receptor was obtained from a man aged 40-50 years with acute or convalescent COVID-19. Sequencing was done on a sample of peripheral blood. The chain uses TRBV27 and TRBJ2-7, with D tentatively TRBD1 (6 bases). The CDR3 is CASSFGAGAREQYF. Written as DNA, the CDR3 is TGTGCCAGCAGTTTTGGGGCAGGGGCTCGAGAGCAGTACTTC.